This TCR beta chain was retrieved from a study of spatial heterogeneity in lung cancer (dated by TCRdb to the late 2010s). Regarding the complete study: Beta-chain transcripts were consistently detected in greater numbers than alpha-chain transcripts, which likely reflects a higher abundance of beta-chain transcripts. In tumor regions, TCR transcript counts showed a strong correlation with a T cell transcriptional module score derived from matched bulk RNA-seq. In the raw uncorrected reads, each unique combination of TCR and UMI appeared more than ten times on average. TCR alpha and beta repertoires were quantitatively compared across multiple tumor regions, matched nontumor lung and blood in non-small cell lung cancer. The study linked features of the TCR repertoire to counts of nonsynonymous mutations, which were determined by whole-exome sequencing of tumor tissue. At surgery, hundreds of tumor regions, 61 to 65 matched nontumor lung samples and 56 PBMC samples were TCR-sequenced for both alpha and beta chains.

Library method: 5' RACE. TCRdb shows the sequencer as NextSeq 500. In the TCR library protocol, a unique molecular identifier was attached to each TCR cDNA molecule so that PCR and sequencing errors could be corrected. On the study's bioinformatics: Decombinator tools were used for TCR identification, UMI-based error correction and CDR3 extraction. TCRs above a frequency of 2 per 1,000, corresponding to the top 1% of the tumor frequency distribution, were defined as expanded. Expanded tumor TCRs were classed as regional if statistically deemed absent (corrected P<0.05) from at least one tumor region, otherwise ubiquitous. Renyi diversity was computed with the R vegan package after each repertoire had been subsampled 100 times to 5,000 TCRs. CDR3 similarity networks were constructed using string-kernel similarity of amino acid triplets, with links drawn between CDR3s whose pairwise similarity was above 0.82. TCRdb redid the processing of the public reads, applying fastp at Q25 and MiXCR, and retained in-frame beta chains. Here each entry gathers all rows of one CDR3 protein and keeps the most common genes and DNA. The V and J calls here are based on TCRdb, not the publication. The sample table records fewer than 2,500 distinct CDR3 sequences; over 20% of these occur just once. Over 9.5% of the sample lies in the top ten.

General conclusions and limits of the study: TCR-seq was estimated to cover only around 7.2% of tumor T cells for alpha chains and approximately 13% for beta chains. The tumor nonsynonymous mutation count correlated with the number of expanded alpha and beta TCRs within the tumor. Counts of ubiquitous and regional expanded TCRs correlated with counts of ubiquitous and regional nonsynonymous mutations, respectively. Confirming at a functional level the hypothesis that regional TCRs recognize regional mutations was considered to require additional single-cell paired TCR alpha and beta sequencing.

The time point label for this specimen denotes: sample taken at primary tumor resection. Samples were obtained from approximately 70 patients with early-stage, untreated non-small cell lung cancer from the lung TRACERx cohort. Whole RNA extracted from tumor and nontumor lung tissue, or from cryopreserved PBMC samples, was used for TCR sequencing without cell sorting. Only patients with enough RNA available from two or more tumor regions were chosen for TCR sequencing. Tumor and adjacent nontumor lung specimens were reviewed by a lung pathologist before selection. The CDR3 spans 15 residues, from the cysteine through the phenylalanine. Only the CDR3 portion is preserved as DNA: 45 bases, with reading frame beginning at the first base. Sequences SGHTA (CDR1) and FQGNSA (CDR2) are obtained from the germline V gene. The germline ends are 7 bases apart after V is trimmed by 0 bases and J by 0 bases. This clonotype was seen more than once but under ten times. Its binding antigen is unknown. No base qualities exist here, and no much larger clone lies one base off it. The library was built for alpha chains, so this beta chain is an off-target read and its size means little.

This sequence was found in a male donor with early-stage non-small cell lung cancer. The sequence links TRBV7-2 to TRBJ2-3, with no D gene named confidently. The sequencing here drew on lung tumor tissue, taken at surgery. In nucleotides, the sequence is TGTGCCAGCAGCTTAGCCGAATATAGCACAGATACGCAGTATTTT. Translated, it reads CASSLAEYSTDTQYF.